This T cell receptor (beta chain) was found in a study of blood T cell repertoires in COVID-19. TCRdb keeps only in-frame clones here, not all; method: immunoSEQ multiplex PCR. Of some 250,000 clones listed, approximately 80% are singletons. Germline CDR1 is MNHEY and CDR2 is SMNVEV (reference sequence). The CDR3 runs 18 residues. V gave up 5 bases and J gave up 5 bases; unmatched junction bases: 18. This clonotype was sampled from a man aged 35 to 55 with acute or convalescent COVID-19. The rearrangement joins TRBV27 to TRBJ2-3; 8 nucleotides line up with TRBD2. The sequenced sample consisted of peripheral blood. The CDR3 DNA reads as TGTGCCAGCAGTCGACCAAACTTGAGCGGGAGAGGTGGAGATACGCAGTATTTT. It encodes CASSRPNLSGRGGDTQYF.